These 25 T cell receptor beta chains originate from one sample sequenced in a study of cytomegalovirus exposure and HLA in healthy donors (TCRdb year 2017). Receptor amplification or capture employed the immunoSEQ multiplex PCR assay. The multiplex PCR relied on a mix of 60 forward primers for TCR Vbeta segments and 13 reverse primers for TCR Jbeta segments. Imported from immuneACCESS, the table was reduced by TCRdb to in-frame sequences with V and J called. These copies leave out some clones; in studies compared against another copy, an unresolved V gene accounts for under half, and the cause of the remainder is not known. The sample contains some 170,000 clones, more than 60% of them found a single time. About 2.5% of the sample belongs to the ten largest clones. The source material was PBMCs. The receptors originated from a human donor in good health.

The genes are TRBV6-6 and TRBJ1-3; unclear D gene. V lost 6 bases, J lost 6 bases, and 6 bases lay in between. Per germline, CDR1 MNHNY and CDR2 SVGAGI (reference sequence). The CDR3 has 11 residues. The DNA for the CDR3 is TGTGCCAGCAGGAACTCAAACACCATATATTTT. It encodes CASRNSNTIYF.

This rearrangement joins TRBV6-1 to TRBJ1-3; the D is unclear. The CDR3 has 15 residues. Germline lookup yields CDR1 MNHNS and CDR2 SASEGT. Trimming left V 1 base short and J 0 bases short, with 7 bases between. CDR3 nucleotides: TGTGCCAGCAGTGAAGGACTGCTCTCTGGAAACACCATATATTTT. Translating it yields CASSEGLLSGNTIYF.

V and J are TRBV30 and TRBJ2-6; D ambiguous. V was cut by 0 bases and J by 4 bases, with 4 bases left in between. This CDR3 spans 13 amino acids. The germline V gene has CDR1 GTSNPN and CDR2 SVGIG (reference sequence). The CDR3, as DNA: TGTGCCTGGAGTGTACGGGGGGCCAACGTCCTGACTTTC. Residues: CAWSVRGANVLTF.

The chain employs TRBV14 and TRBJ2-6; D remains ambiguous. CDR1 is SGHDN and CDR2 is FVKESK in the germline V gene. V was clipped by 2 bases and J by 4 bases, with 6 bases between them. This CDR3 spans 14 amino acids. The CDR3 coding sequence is TGTGCCAGCAGCCAACCTTCCGGGGCCAACGTCCTGACTTTC. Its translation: CASSQPSGANVLTF. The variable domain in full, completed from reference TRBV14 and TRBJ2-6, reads EAGVTQFPSHSVIEKGQTVTLRCDPISGHDNLYWYRRVMGKEIKFLLHFVKESKQDESGMPNNRFLAERTGGTYSTLKVQPAELEDSGVYFCASSQPSGANVLTFGAGSRLTVL.

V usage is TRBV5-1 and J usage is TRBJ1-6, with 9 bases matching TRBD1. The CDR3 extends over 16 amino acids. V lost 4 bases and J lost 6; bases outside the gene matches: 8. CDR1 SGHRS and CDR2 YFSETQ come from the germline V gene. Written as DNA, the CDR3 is TGCGCCAGCAGCGCCCTCGACAGGGGGACTAATTCACCCCTCCACTTT. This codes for CASSALDRGTNSPLHF.

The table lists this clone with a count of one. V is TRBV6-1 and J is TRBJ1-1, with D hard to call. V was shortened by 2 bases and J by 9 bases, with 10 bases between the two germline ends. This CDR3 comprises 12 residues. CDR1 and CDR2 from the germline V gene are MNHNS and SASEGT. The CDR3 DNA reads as TGTGCCAGCAGTGAACAAGGAGAAAAAGCTTTCTTT. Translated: CASSEQGEKAFF.

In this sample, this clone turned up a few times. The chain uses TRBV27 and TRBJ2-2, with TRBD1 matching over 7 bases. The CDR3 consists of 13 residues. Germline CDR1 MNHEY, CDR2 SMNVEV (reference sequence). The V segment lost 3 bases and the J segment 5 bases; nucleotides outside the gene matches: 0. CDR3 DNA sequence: TGTGCCAGCAGTTTGACAGGGACCGGGGAGCTGTTTTTT. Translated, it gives CASSLTGTGELFF.

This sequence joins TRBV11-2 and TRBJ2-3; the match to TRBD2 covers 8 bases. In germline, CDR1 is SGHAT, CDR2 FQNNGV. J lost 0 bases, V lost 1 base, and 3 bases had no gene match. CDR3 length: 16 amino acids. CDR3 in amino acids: CASSLVTGGSTDTQYF. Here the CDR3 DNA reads TGTGCCAGCAGCTTAGTGACGGGGGGGAGCACAGATACGCAGTATTTT. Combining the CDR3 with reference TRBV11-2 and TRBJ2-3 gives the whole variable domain EAGVAQSPRYKIIEKRQSVAFWCNPISGHATLYWYQQILGQGPKLLIQFQNNGVVDDSQLPKDRFSAERLKGVDSTLKIQPAKLEDSAVYLCASSLVTGGSTDTQYFGPGTRLTVL.

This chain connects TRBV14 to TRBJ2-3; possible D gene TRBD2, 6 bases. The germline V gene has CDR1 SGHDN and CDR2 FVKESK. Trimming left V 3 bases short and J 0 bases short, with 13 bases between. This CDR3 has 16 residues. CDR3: CASSQDGGISTDTQYF. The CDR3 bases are TGTGCCAGCAGCCAGGACGGGGGAATTAGCACAGATACGCAGTATTTT.

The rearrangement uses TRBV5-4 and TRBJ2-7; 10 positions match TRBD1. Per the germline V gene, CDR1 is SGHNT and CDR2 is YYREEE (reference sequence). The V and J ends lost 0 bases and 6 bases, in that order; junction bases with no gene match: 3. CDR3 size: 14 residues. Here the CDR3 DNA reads TGTGCCAGCAGCTTGGGACAGGGGGCGAGCGAGCAGTACTTC. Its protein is CASSLGQGASEQYF. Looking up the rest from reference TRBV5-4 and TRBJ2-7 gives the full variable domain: ETGVTQSPTHLIKTRGQQVTLRCSSQSGHNTVSWYQQALGQGPQFIFQYYREEENGRGNFPPRFSGLQFPNYSSELNVNALELDDSALYLCASSLGQGASEQYFGPGTRLTVT.

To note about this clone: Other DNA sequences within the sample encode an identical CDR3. CDR3 sequence (DNA): TGTGCCAGCAGTTACTCAGGGGGCAGTCAGCCCCAGCATTTT. Encoded protein: CASSYSGGSQPQHF. This chain links TRBV6-5 with TRBJ1-5; 7 positions agree with TRBD1. CDR1 and CDR2 (germline): MNHEY, SVGAGI. This CDR3 is 14 amino acids long. Trimming removed 0 bases from V and 6 bases from J; junction bases left unmatched: 2.

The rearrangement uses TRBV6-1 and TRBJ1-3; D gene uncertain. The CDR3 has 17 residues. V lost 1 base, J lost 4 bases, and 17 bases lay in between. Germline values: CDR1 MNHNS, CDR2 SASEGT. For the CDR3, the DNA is TGTGCCAGCAGTGAAGGGAGAAGGTCTTGGTACGGAAACACCATATATTTT. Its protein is CASSEGRRSWYGNTIYF.

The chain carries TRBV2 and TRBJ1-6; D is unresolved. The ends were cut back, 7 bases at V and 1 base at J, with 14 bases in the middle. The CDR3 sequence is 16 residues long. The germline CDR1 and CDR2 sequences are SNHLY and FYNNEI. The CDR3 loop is CASKLEVGSYNSPLHF. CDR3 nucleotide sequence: TGTGCCAGCAAATTGGAAGTCGGGTCCTATAATTCACCCCTCCACTTT.

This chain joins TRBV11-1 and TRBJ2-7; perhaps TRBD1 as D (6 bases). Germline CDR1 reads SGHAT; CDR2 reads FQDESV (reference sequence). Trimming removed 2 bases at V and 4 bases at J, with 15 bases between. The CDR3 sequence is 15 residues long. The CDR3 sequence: CASSLFGTSYYEQYF. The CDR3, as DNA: TGTGCCAGCAGCTTATTCGGGACAAGTTATTACGAGCAGTACTTC.

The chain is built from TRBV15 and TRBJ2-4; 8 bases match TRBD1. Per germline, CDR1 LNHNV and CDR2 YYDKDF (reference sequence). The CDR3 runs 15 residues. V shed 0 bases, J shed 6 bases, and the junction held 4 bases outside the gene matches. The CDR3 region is CATSRDDRGLNIQYF. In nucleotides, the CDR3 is TGTGCCACCAGCAGAGATGACAGGGGCCTAAACATTCAGTACTTC.

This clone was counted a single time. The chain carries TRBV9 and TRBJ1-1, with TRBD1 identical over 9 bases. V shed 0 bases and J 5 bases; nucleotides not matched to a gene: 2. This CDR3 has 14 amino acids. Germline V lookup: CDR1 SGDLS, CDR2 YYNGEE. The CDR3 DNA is TGTGCCAGCAGCGTAGACAGGGGGCTGACTGAAGCTTTCTTT. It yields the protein CASSVDRGLTEAFF.

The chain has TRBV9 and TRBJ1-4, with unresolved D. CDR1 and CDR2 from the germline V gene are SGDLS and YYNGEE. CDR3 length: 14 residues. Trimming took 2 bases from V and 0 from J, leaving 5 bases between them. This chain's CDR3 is CASSVAATNEKLFF. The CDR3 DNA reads TGTGCCAGCAGCGTTGCGGCAACTAATGAAAAACTGTTTTTT.

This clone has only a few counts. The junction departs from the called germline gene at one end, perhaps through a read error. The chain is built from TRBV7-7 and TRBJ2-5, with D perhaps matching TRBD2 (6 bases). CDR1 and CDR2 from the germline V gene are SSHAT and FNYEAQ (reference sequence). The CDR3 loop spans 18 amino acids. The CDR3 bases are TGTGCTAGCAGCTTAGGGGCCGGGGGATATCCACCCCAAGAGACCCAGTACTTC. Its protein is CASSLGAGGYPPQETQYF.

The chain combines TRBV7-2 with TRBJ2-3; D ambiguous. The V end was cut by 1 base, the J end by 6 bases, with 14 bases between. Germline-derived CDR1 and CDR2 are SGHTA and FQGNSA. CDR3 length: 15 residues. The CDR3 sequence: CASSLGLDPGDTQYF. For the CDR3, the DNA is TGTGCCAGCAGCTTAGGGCTAGACCCCGGTGATACGCAGTATTTT. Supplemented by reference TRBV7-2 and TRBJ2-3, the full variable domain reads GAGVSQSPSNKVTEKGKDVELRCDPISGHTALYWYRQSLGQGLEFLIYFQGNSAPDKSGLPSDRFSAERTGGSVSTLTIQRTQQEDSAVYLCASSLGLDPGDTQYFGPGTRLTVL.

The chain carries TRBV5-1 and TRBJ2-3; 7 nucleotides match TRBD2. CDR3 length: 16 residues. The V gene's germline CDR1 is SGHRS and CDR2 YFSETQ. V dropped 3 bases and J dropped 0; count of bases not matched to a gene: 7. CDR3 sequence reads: CASSSLPGGSTDTQYF. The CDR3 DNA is TGCGCCAGCAGCTCCTTGCCGGGGGGAAGCACAGATACGCAGTATTTT.

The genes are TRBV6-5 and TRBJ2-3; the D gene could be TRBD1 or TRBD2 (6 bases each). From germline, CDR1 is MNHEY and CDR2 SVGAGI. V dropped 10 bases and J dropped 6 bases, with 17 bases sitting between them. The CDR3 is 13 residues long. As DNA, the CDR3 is TGTGCCACCAGGAGGGGGATCTGGGATACGCAGTATTTT. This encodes CATRRGIWDTQYF.

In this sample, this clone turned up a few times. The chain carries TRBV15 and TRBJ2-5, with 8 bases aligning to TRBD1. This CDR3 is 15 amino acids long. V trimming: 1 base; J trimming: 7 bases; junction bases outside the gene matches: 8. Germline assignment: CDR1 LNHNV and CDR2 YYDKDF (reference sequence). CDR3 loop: CATSRAGQGSGTQYF. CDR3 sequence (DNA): TGTGCCACCAGCAGAGCCGGACAGGGATCGGGGACCCAGTACTTC.

CDR3 nucleotides: TGTGCCAGCAGCTTAGTAGGGCGGGGACTAGCGAGCTACTACAATGAGCAGTTCTTC. Protein: CASSLVGRGLASYYNEQFF. The rearrangement uses TRBV7-8 and TRBJ2-1; 10 bases agree with TRBD2. This CDR3 comprises 19 residues. V lost 1 base and J lost 3; bases outside the gene matches: 12. CDR1 and CDR2 from the germline V gene are SGHVS and FQNEAQ.

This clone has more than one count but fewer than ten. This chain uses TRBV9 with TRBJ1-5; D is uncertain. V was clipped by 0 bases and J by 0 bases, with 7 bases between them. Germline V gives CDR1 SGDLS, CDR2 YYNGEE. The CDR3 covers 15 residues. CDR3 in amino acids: CASSVGGNSNQPQHF. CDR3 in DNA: TGTGCCAGCAGCGTAGGAGGGAATAGCAATCAGCCCCAGCATTTT.

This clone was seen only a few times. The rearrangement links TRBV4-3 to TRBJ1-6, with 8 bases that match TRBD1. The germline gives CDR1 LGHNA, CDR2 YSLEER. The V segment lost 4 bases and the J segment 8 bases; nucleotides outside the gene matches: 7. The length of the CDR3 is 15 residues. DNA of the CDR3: TGCGCCAGCAGCCCCTCGGACAGGGACCATTCACCCCTCCACTTT. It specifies CASSPSDRDHSPLHF.